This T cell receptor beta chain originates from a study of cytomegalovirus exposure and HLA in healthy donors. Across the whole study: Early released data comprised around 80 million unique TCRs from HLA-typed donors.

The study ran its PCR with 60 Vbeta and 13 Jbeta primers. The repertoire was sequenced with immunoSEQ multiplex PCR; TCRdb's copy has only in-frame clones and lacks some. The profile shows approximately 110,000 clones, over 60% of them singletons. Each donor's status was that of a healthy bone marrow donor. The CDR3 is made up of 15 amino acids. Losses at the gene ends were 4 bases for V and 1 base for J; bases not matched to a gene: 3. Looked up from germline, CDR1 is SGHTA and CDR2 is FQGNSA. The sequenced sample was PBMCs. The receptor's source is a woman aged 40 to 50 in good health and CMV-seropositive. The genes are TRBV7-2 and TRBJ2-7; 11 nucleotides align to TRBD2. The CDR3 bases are TGTGCCAGCAGCTCCGGGACTAGCGGATCCTACGAGCAGTACTTC. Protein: CASSSGTSGSYEQYF.